Given below is one T cell receptor beta chain in context. Only in-frame clones appear in the TCRdb table, and some are missing; sequencing was by immunoSEQ multiplex PCR. The table has tens of thousands of clones, around 90% seen once. The CDR3 spans 17 residues. The V segment lost 2 bases and the J segment 0 bases; nucleotides outside the gene matches: 10. Germline CDR1 MDHEN, CDR2 SYDVKM. The sample belongs to a study of technical replicates of blood from a few donors. The sequence was obtained from a human donor in good health. Material: T cells isolated from PBMCs. The J gene is TRBJ2-7, the V gene TRBV28; 7 bases match TRBD2. This CDR3 is CASSLEALGGGSYEQYF. In DNA form, the CDR3 reads TGTGCCAGCAGTTTAGAGGCCCTTGGGGGGGGCTCCTACGAGCAGTACTTC.